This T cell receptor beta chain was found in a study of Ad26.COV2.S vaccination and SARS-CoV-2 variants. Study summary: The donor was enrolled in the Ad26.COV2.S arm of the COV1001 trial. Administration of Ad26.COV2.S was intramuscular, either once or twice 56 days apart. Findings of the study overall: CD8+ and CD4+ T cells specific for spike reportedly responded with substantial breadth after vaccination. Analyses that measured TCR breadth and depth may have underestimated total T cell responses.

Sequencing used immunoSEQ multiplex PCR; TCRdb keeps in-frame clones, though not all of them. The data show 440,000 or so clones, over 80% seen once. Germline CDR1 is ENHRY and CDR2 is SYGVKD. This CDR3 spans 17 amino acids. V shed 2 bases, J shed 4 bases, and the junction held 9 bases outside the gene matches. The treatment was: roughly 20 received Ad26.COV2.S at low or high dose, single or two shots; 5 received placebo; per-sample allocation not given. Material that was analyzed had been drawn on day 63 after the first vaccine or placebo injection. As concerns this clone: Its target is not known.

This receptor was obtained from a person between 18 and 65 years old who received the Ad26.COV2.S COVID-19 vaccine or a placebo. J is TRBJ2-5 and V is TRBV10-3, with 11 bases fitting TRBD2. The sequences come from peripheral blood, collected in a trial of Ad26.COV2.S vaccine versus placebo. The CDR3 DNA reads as TGTGCCATCAGTGAGATCTTAGCGGGGGGGCCGAGAGAGACCCAGTACTTC. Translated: CAISEILAGGPRETQYF.